Listed here is a single TCR beta chain. Original processing methods: Estimates of nucleated cell counts were drawn from the amplification of reference gene primers. Some clones are missing from TCRdb's copy, which holds only in-frame ones; the method was immunoSEQ multiplex PCR. V and J calls and clone size follow that table, whereas D and trimming were derived from the DNA. The data hold roughly 190,000 clones, with 87% observed a single time. From germline, CDR1 is MNHEY and CDR2 SVGAGI. The CDR3 length is 13 residues. V lost 6 bases and J 2 bases, leaving 8 bases between the germline ends. This specimen belongs to a study of blood T cell repertoires in COVID-19.

Specimen: PBMCs or T cells enriched from blood (not recorded which). The gene calls are TRBV6-5 and TRBJ1-5; no reliable D call. The sequence came from a woman in her thirties who had recovered from COVID-19. CDR3 nucleotides: TGTGCCAGCAGCCGACTGGGCAATCAGCCCCAGCATTTT. It codes for CASSRLGNQPQHF.